The 17 T cell receptor beta chains below all came from one sample that was sequenced in a study of T-cell memory formation after mild COVID-19. TCRdb redid the calling of the 5' RACE reads with MiXCR, one entry per CDR3 protein. The sample lists about 200,000 distinct CDR3 sequences, around 8.8% seen once, with 3% to 4.5% in the top ten. The sequencing sample was made of PBMCs or a T cell subset sorted from them (not recorded which). The origin of the receptors is a man aged 18 to 35 who had mild COVID-19 (a few samples of this study predate the infection). Cell type and time point are not known.

The chain is built from TRBV20-1 and TRBJ1-5; D gene ambiguous. In germline, CDR1 is DFQATT, CDR2 SNEGSKA (reference sequence). V lost 3 bases, J lost 2 bases, and 11 bases lay in between. This CDR3 comprises 14 residues. As DNA, the CDR3 is TGCAGTGCTAGCGGTTTAGTTGGCAATCAGCCCCAGCATTTT. This codes for CSASGLVGNQPQHF.

This clonotype was counted at least ten times. This chain connects TRBV4-2 to TRBJ2-7; D is perhaps TRBD1 or TRBD2 (6 bases each). Trimming removed 4 bases at V and 1 base at J, with 11 bases between. Germline CDR1 is LGHNA and CDR2 is YNFKEQ. The CDR3 has 14 residues. CDR3 sequence (DNA): TGTGCCAGCAGCCGGGGGGCTGAATCCTACGAGCAGTACTTC. This sequence encodes CASSRGAESYEQYF.

This clonotype was detected many times. The chain links TRBV7-9 to TRBJ2-5; D gene unclear. Trimming stripped 5 bases from V and 5 bases from J, with 9 bases between. The CDR3 consists of 12 residues. CDR1 SEHNR and CDR2 FQNEAQ come from the germline V gene (reference sequence). The CDR3 DNA reads TGTGCCAGCAGCCGTTCTAGGGAGACCCAGTACTTC. This translates into CASSRSRETQYF.

This clonotype occurred a few times. This chain joins TRBV7-2 and TRBJ2-5, with 9 nucleotides matching TRBD2. After removal of 4 bases from V and 7 bases from J, the junction contained 16 bases not matched to a gene. Germline values: CDR1 SGHTA, CDR2 FQGNSA. The CDR3 has 17 residues. DNA of the CDR3: TGTGCCAGCAGCTCCCGGACCTCTAGCGGGACGTTTGGGACCCAGTACTTC. Its translation: CASSSRTSSGTFGTQYF.

The sample holds many counts of this clonotype. This chain uses TRBV20-1 with TRBJ2-7, with D possibly TRBD2 on 6 matching bases. Germline CDR1 is DFQATT and CDR2 is SNEGSKA (reference sequence). This CDR3 has 12 residues. V lost 1 base and J 5 bases, leaving 9 bases between the germline ends. CDR3 residues: CSARGTGDEQYF. The CDR3, as DNA: TGCAGTGCTAGAGGGACGGGGGACGAGCAGTACTTC.

Only a few counts were recorded for this clonotype. The genes are TRBV12-3 or TRBV12-4 and TRBJ2-3; D is unclear. This CDR3 spans 13 amino acids. Trimming pared 1 base from V and 6 bases from J, leaving 8 bases between. CDR3 bases: TGTGCCAGCAGTTTAGGCCCGGTTGATACGCAGTATTTT. It yields the protein CASSLGPVDTQYF.

This clonotype occurred a few times. As DNA, the CDR3 is TGTGCCAGCAGCTTAGCTCCTTCCACCTCCGGGGCCAACGTCCTGACTTTC. It codes for CASSLAPSTSGANVLTF. This rearrangement joins TRBV7-9 to TRBJ2-6; D is unresolved. CDR1 is SEHNR, CDR2 FQNEAQ, per germline (reference sequence). V was clipped by 0 bases and J by 4 bases, with 13 bases between them. The CDR3 covers 17 residues.

This clonotype turned up a few times. This chain uses TRBV5-1 with TRBJ1-1, with 7 bases identical to TRBD1. The J segment lost 4 bases and the V segment lost 2 bases, leaving 5 bases of the junction unmatched. The CDR3 extends over 14 amino acids. CDR1 is SGHRS, CDR2 YFSETQ, per germline. The CDR3 region is CASSFRQGRTEAFF. In nucleotides, the CDR3 is TGCGCCAGCAGCTTCCGACAGGGACGCACTGAAGCTTTCTTT.

This clonotype was seen ten or more times. The chain has TRBV7-2 and TRBJ2-7; possibly TRBD1 for D (5 bases). Germline V gene sequence: CDR1 SGHTA, CDR2 FQGNSA. CDR3 length: 13 amino acids. V was clipped by 5 bases and J by 4 bases, with 12 bases between them. The CDR3 loop reads CASSAQGGYEQYF. Here the CDR3 DNA reads TGTGCCAGCAGCGCCCAGGGTGGTTACGAGCAGTACTTC.

This clonotype was seen a few times. This sequence joins TRBV6-2 or TRBV6-3 and TRBJ2-7, with a weak D call TRBD2 (5 bases). This CDR3 comprises 12 residues. The V and J ends lost 2 bases and 4 bases respectively, with 6 bases between them. Germline CDR1 is MNHEY and CDR2 is SVGEGT. In nucleotides, the CDR3 is TGTGCCAGCAGTTACCCGGGGTACGAGCAGTACTTC. Its protein is CASSYPGYEQYF.

This clonotype was seen only a few times. V is TRBV5-1 and J is TRBJ1-2; no clear D. V was cut by 2 bases and J by 3 bases, with 11 bases left in between. This CDR3 is built from 14 residues. The germline V gene encodes CDR1 SGHRS and CDR2 YFSETQ. DNA for the CDR3: TGCGCCAGCAGCTTTCGGGCTGAGGACTATGGCTACACCTTC. It translates to CASSFRAEDYGYTF.

The chain links TRBV3-1 to TRBJ2-7, with D unresolved. In germline, CDR1 is LGHDT, CDR2 YNNKEL (reference sequence). The V end lost 0 bases, the J end lost 7 bases, and 16 bases lay between the germline ends. The CDR3 is 15 residues long. The CDR3, as DNA: TGTGCCAGCAGCCAAGATCCCCAGGCTTGGGGAGAGCAGTACTTC. Its translation: CASSQDPQAWGEQYF.

The V call is TRBV3-1, the J call TRBJ1-5; D is perhaps TRBD1 (5 bases). The germline V gene has CDR1 LGHDT and CDR2 YNNKEL (reference sequence). The V and J ends lost 3 bases and 7 bases respectively, with 13 bases between them. The CDR3 loop spans 14 amino acids. CDR3 in DNA: TGTGCCAGCAGCCAGGGGCGAAGTTACCAGCCCCAGCATTTT. Encoded protein: CASSQGRSYQPQHF. The full variable domain, its missing parts supplied by reference TRBV3-1 and TRBJ1-5, is DTAVSQTPKYLVTQMGNDKSIKCEQNLGHDTMYWYKQDSKKFLKIMFSYNNKELIINETVPNRFSPKSPDKAHLNLHINSLELGDSAVYFCASSQGRSYQPQHFGDGTRLSIL.

The chain employs TRBV7-2 and TRBJ2-3; 8 bases are a match to TRBD1. V lost 5 bases to trimming and J lost 4 bases; unmatched junction nucleotides: 8. This CDR3 has 15 amino acids. CDR1 is SGHTA, CDR2 FQGNSA, per germline. CDR3 coding DNA: TGTGCCAGCAGCACGATGGGACAGGAAGCAGATACGCAGTATTTT. This encodes CASSTMGQEADTQYF.

This clonotype was seen at least ten times. The chain carries TRBV9 and TRBJ2-2; possible D gene TRBD1, 6 bases. CDR3 length equals 16 residues. The germline V and J ends were trimmed by 0 bases and 6 bases, with 15 bases remaining between them. Germline V gene lookup returns CDR1 SGDLS and CDR2 YYNGEE. The CDR3 DNA reads as TGTGCCAGCAGCGTAGCCTCCCATCAGGGGTCCGGGGAGCTGTTTTTT. Protein: CASSVASHQGSGELFF.

Here the CDR3 DNA reads TGCAGTGCTAGAACAGGACAGGCGCGATGGGAAGAGACCCAGTACTTC. Protein sequence: CSARTGQARWEETQYF. This sequence joins TRBV20-1 and TRBJ2-5, with 7 bases matching TRBD1. CDR3 length equals 16 residues. Trimming cost V 2 bases and J 3 bases; bases outside gene matches: 12. The germline gives CDR1 DFQATT, CDR2 SNEGSKA (reference sequence).

This clonotype was picked up one time. A much larger clone sits a single nucleotide away, making a read error possible. The CDR3 sequence: CASRSGRGDTQYF. The CDR3 nucleotides are TGTGCCAGCAGATCCGGCCGGGGAGATACGCAGTATTTT. The rearrangement links TRBV7-3 to TRBJ2-3, with D tentatively TRBD2 (5 bases). Germline CDR1 is SGHTA and CDR2 is FQGTGA. V was clipped by 6 bases and J by 5 bases, with 12 bases between them. The CDR3 spans 13 residues. Supplemented by reference TRBV7-3 and TRBJ2-3, the full variable domain reads GAGVSQTPSNKVTEKGKYVELRCDPISGHTALYWYRQSLGQGPEFLIYFQGTGAADDSGLPNDRFFAVRPEGSVSTLKIQRTERGDSAVYLCASRSGRGDTQYFGPGTRLTVL.